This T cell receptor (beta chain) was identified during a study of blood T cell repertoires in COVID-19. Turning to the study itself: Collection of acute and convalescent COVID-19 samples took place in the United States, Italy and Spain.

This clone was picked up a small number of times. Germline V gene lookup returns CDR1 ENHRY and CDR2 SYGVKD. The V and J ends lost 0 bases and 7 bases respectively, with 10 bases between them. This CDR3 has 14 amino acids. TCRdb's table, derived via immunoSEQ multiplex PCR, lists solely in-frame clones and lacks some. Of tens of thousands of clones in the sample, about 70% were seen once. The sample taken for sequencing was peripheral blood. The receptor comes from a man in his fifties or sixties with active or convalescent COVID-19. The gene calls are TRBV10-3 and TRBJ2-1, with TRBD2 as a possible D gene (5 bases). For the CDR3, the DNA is TGTGCCATCAGTGAGTCGGAACTAGGAAATGAGCAGTTCTTC. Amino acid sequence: CAISESELGNEQFF.